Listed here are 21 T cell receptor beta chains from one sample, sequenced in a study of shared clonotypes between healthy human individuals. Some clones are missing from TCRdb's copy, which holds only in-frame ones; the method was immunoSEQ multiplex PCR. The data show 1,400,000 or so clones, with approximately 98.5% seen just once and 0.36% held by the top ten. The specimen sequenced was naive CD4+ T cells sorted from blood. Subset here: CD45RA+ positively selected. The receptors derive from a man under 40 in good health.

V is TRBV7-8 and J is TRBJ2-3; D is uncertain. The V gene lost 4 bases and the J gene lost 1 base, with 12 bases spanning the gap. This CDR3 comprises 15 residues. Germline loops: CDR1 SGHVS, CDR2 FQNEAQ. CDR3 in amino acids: CASSSTGRRTDTQYF. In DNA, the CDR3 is TGTGCCAGCAGCTCAACCGGACGGCGCACAGATACGCAGTATTTT.

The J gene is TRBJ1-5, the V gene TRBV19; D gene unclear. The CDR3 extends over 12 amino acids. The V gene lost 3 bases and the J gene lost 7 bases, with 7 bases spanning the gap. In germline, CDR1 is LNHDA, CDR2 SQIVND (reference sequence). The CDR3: CASSISGQPQHF. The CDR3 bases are TGTGCCAGTAGTATTTCAGGACAGCCCCAGCATTTT.

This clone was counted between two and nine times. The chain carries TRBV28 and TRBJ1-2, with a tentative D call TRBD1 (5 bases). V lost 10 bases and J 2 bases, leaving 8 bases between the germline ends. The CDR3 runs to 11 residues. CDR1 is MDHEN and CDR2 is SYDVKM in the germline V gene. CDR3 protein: CATRQNYGYTF. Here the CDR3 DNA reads TGTGCCACGCGACAGAACTATGGCTACACCTTC.

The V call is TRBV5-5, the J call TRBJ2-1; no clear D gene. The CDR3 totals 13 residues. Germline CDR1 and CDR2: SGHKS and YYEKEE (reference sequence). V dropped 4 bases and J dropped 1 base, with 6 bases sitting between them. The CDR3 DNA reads TGTGCCAGCAGCCCACGATCCTACAATGAGCAGTTCTTC. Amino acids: CASSPRSYNEQFF.

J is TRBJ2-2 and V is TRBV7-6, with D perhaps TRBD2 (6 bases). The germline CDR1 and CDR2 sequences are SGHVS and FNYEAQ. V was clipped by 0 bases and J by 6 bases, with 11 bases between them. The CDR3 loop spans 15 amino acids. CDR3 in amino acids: CASSLAGRDSGELFF. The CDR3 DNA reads TGTGCCAGCAGCTTAGCGGGGCGGGATTCCGGGGAGCTGTTTTTT. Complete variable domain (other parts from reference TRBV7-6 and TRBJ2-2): GAGVSQSPRYKVTKRGQDVALRCDPISGHVSLYWYRQALGQGPEFLTYFNYEAQQDKSGLPNDRFSAERPEGSISTLTIQRTEQRDSAMYRCASSLAGRDSGELFFGEGSRLTVL.

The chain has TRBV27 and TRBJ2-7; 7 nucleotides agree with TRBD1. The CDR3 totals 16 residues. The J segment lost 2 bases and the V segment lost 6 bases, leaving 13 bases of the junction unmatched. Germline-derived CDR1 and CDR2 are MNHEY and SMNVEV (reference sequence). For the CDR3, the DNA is TGTGCCAGCAGCCACCTACCTCGGGACAGAACCTACGAGCAGTACTTC. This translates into CASSHLPRDRTYEQYF.

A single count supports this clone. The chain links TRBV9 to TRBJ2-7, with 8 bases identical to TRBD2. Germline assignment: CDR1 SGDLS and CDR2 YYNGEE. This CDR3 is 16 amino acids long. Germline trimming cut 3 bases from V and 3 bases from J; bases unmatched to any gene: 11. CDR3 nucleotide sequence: TGTGCCAGCAGCGGAGGCCCGGGACTAGGTTACTACGAGCAGTACTTC. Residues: CASSGGPGLGYYEQYF.

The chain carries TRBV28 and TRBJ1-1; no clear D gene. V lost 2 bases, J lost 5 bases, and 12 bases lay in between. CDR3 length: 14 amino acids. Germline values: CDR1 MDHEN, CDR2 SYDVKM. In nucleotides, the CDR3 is TGTGCCAGCAGTTTAGTTGGATTACAGACTGAAGCTTTCTTT. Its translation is CASSLVGLQTEAFF.

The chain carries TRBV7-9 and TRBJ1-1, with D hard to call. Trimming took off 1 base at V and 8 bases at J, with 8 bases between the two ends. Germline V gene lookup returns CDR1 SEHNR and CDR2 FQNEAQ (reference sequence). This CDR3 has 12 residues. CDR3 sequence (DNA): TGTGCCAGCAGCTTAGATGAGAGGGAAGCTTTCTTT. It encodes CASSLDEREAFF.

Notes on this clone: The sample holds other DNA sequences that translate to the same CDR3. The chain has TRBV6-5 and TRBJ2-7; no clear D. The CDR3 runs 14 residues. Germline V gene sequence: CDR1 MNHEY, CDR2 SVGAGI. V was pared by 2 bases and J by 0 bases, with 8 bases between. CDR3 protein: CASSYGPSSYEQYF. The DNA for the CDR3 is TGTGCCAGCAGTTACGGTCCGAGCTCCTACGAGCAGTACTTC.

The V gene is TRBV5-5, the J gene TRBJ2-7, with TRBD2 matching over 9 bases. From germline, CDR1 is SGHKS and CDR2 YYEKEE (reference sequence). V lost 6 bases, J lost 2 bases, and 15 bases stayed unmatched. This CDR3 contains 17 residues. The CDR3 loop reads CASTVPTGGLATYEQYF. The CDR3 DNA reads TGTGCCAGCACCGTTCCGACAGGCGGACTAGCGACCTACGAGCAGTACTTC.

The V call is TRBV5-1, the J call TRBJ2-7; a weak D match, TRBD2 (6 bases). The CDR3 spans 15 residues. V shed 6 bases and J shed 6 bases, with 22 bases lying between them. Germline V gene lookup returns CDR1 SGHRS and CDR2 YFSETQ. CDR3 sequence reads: CASKVLSGGMGEQYF. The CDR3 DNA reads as TGCGCCAGCAAAGTTCTCTCCGGAGGGATGGGCGAGCAGTACTTC.

CDR3 coding DNA: TGTGTCAGAAGCTTAAGGGTAGCGGGAGGTCGATGTGAGACCCAGTACTTC. This encodes CVRSLRVAGGRCETQYF. The chain joins TRBV7-5 to TRBJ2-5; the D segment call TRBD2 is taken from the table without a DNA check. TRBV7-5 is noted as a pseudogene. The CDR3 is 17 residues long.

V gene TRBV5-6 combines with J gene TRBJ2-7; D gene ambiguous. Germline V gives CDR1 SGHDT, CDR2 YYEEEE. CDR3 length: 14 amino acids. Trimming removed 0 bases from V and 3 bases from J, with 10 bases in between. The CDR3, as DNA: TGTGCCAGCAGCTTGGCCGCCACTAACTACGAGCAGTACTTC. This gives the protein CASSLAATNYEQYF.

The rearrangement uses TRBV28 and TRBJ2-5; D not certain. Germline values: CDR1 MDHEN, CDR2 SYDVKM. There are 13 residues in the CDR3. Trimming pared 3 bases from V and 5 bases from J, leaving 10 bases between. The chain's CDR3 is CASSFRAWETQYF. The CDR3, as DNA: TGTGCCAGCAGTTTTAGAGCTTGGGAGACCCAGTACTTC.

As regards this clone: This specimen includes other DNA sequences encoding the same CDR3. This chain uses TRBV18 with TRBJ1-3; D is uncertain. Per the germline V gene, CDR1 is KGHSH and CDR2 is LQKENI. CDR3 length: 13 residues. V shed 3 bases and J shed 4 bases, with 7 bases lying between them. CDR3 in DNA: TGTGCCAGCTCACCGAGAGAAGGAAACACCATATATTTT. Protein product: CASSPREGNTIYF.

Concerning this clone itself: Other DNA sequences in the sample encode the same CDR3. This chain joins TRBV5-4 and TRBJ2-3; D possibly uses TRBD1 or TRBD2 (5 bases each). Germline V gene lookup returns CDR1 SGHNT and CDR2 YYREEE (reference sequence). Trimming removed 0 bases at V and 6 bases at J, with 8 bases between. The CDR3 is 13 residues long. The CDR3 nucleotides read TGTGCCAGCAGCTTGGAGTGGGGGGATACGCAGTATTTT. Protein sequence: CASSLEWGDTQYF. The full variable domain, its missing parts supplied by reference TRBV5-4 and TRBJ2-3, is ETGVTQSPTHLIKTRGQQVTLRCSSQSGHNTVSWYQQALGQGPQFIFQYYREEENGRGNFPPRFSGLQFPNYSSELNVNALELDDSALYLCASSLEWGDTQYFGPGTRLTVL.

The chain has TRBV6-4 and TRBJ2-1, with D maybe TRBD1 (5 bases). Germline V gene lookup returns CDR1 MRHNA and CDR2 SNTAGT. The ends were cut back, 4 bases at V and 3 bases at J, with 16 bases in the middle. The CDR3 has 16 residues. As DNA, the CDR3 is TGTGCCAGCAGTGCCCTCCCAGGGCAGATCTACAATGAGCAGTTCTTC. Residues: CASSALPGQIYNEQFF.

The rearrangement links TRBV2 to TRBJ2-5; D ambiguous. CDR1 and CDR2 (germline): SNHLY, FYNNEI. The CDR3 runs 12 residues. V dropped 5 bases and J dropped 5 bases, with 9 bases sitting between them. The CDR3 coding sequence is TGTGCCAGCAGTAGGGTATGGGAGACCCAGTACTTC. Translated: CASSRVWETQYF.

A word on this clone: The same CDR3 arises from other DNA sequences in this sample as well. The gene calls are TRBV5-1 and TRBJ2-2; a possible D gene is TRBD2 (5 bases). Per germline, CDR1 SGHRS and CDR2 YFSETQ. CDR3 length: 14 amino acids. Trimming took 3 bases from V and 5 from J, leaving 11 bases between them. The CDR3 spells CASSSLGVTGELFF. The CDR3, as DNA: TGCGCCAGCAGCTCCCTCGGGGTAACCGGGGAGCTGTTTTTT. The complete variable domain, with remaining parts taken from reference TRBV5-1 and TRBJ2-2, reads KAGVTQTPRYLIKTRGQQVTLSCSPISGHRSVSWYQQTPGQGLQFLFEYFSETQRNKGNFPGRFSGRQFSNSRSEMNVSTLELGDSALYLCASSSLGVTGELFFGEGSRLTVL.

The CDR3: CASSLGGAQPQHF. CDR3 coding DNA: TGTGCCAGCAGCTTAGGGGGTGCTCAGCCCCAGCATTTT. The chain is built from TRBV9 and TRBJ1-5; TRBD1 might be the D (6 bases). This CDR3 region has 13 residues. Trimming took off 4 bases at V and 6 bases at J, with 11 bases between the two ends. Germline CDR1 reads SGDLS; CDR2 reads YYNGEE. The entire variable domain, with the rest obtained from reference TRBV9 and TRBJ1-5, is as follows: DSGVTQTPKHLITATGQRVTLRCSPRSGDLSVYWYQQSLDQGLQFLIQYYNGEERAKGNILERFSAQQFPDLHSELNLSSLELGDSALYFCASSLGGAQPQHFGDGTRLSIL.